These 6 T cell receptor beta chains originate from one sample sequenced in a study of CD8+CD57+ T cells in acquired aplastic anemia. Genomic DNA provided the template from which TCR beta VDJ and CDR3 profiles were obtained. TCRdb re-derived calls from the reads in MiXCR, one entry per CDR3 protein. The top ten hold more than 3.5% of the sample, which has 400,000 to 450,000 distinct CDR3 sequences, around 68% seen once. The sample taken for sequencing was sorted CD4+, CD8+, or CD8+CD57+ T cells (not recorded which) from PBMCs. These receptors were taken from a human donor in good health, serving as a control.

V is TRBV20-1 and J is TRBJ1-6; a weak D match, TRBD1 (5 bases). With 0 bases removed from V and 14 bases from J, the gap between germline ends came to 14 bases. In germline, CDR1 is DFQATT, CDR2 SNEGSKA (reference sequence). The CDR3 consists of 13 residues. This CDR3 reads CSAREYGHQALHF. DNA of the CDR3: TGCAGTGCTAGAGAGTACGGACACCAGGCCCTCCACTTT.

The table lists this clonotype with many counts. The CDR3 nucleotides read TGCAGTGCTACAACCCCACAGGGGATCTCTGAAGCTTTCTTT. It yields the protein CSATTPQGISEAFF. The chain couples TRBV20-1 to TRBJ1-1, with 7 bases aligning to TRBD1. The V gene's germline CDR1 is DFQATT and CDR2 SNEGSKA (reference sequence). With 4 bases clipped from V and 6 bases from J, the junction kept 11 bases outside the gene matches. This CDR3 has 14 residues.

Here the CDR3 reads CASSRSLAPYTQYF. The CDR3 DNA sequence: TGTGCCAGCAGTCGAAGCCTAGCACCCTATACGCAGTATTTT. The chain links TRBV12-3 or TRBV12-4 to TRBJ2-3; a weak D match, TRBD2 (5 bases). The CDR3 is 14 residues long. Trimming removed 5 bases at V and 7 bases at J, with 16 bases between.

The J gene is TRBJ2-7, the V gene TRBV11-2, with a tentative D call TRBD1 (7 bases). The germline V and J ends were trimmed by 5 bases and 6 bases, with 26 bases remaining between them. This CDR3 region has 17 residues. Germline CDR1 reads SGHAT; CDR2 reads FQNNGV. For the CDR3, the DNA is TGTGCCAGCAGCCGACGCGGTGGAGGGGGCGTTGGAAGCGAGCAGTACTTC. Its translation is CASSRRGGGGVGSEQYF.

CDR3 coding DNA: TGTGCCAGCAGTGCAGAGGGGGCGCGACAGCCCCAGCATTTT. Translated, it gives CASSAEGARQPQHF. This chain links TRBV2 with TRBJ1-5, with 7 bases aligning to TRBD1. The CDR3 length is 14 residues. Per the germline V gene, CDR1 is SNHLY and CDR2 is FYNNEI. With 4 bases clipped from V and 7 bases from J, the junction kept 7 bases outside the gene matches. The full variable domain, its missing parts supplied by reference TRBV2 and TRBJ1-5, is EPEVTQTPSHQVTQMGQEVILRCVPISNHLYFYWYRQILGQKVEFLVSFYNNEISEKSEIFDDQFSVERPDGSNFTLKIRSTKLEDSAMYFCASSAEGARQPQHFGDGTRLSIL.

This clonotype was seen more than once but under ten times. The chain uses TRBV19 and TRBJ1-1; 8 bases map to TRBD1. V trimming: 9 bases; J trimming: 3 bases; junction bases outside the gene matches: 9. This CDR3 contains 14 residues. The germline V gene has CDR1 LNHDA and CDR2 SQIVND (reference sequence). CDR3 sequence: CASKPGGSDTEAFF. Written as DNA, the CDR3 is TGTGCCAGCAAGCCAGGGGGCAGTGACACTGAAGCTTTCTTT.